One sample yielded the 2 T cell receptor beta chains listed below, sequenced in a study of lymphopenia after photon versus proton radiotherapy. Assay used: immunoSEQ multiplex PCR; TCRdb lists only in-frame clones, some missing. This table has about 20,000 clones, about four fifths appearing once. The sequencing used peripheral blood, collected from a patient treated with photon-based radiotherapy. The receptors were sampled from a woman aged 50 to 60 with pancreatic cancer.

V is TRBV5-6 and J is TRBJ1-6, with 9 bases identical to TRBD1. After removal of 4 bases from V and 9 bases from J, the junction contained 17 bases not matched to a gene. The CDR3 sequence is 18 residues long. Germline loops: CDR1 SGHDT, CDR2 YYEEEE. CDR3 DNA: TGTGCCAGCAGCCTAAACAGGGGGCGAATTGTAGCGGCTTCACCCCTCCACTTT. This codes for CASSLNRGRIVAASPLHF.

V gene TRBV7-3 combines with J gene TRBJ1-1; D is perhaps TRBD1 (5 bases). The CDR3 sequence is 15 residues long. V lost 0 bases to trimming and J lost 1 base, with 9 bases between them. Germline V gene data show CDR1 as SGHTA and CDR2 as FQGTGA. The DNA for the CDR3 is TGTGCCAGCAGCTTAACGCAGGGATCGAACACTGAAGCTTTCTTT. It is translated as CASSLTQGSNTEAFF.